This T cell receptor (beta chain) came from a study of cytomegalovirus exposure and HLA in healthy donors. The PCR made use of 60 Vbeta and 13 Jbeta primers. Here immunoSEQ multiplex PCR was the method, and the copy in TCRdb shows in-frame clones only, minus some. The data hold more than 95,000 clones, with roughly 70% observed a single time. Trimming cost V 2 bases and J 6 bases, with 14 bases left between them. The CDR3 contains 15 residues. Looked up from germline, CDR1 is SGHDT and CDR2 is YYEEEE. The chain couples TRBV5-6 to TRBJ1-4; no firm D call. This sequence was found in a woman between 18 and 30 years old in good health and CMV-seronegative. The specimen was PBMCs. CDR3 nucleotides: TGTGCCAGCAGCTTTACGGACTTTAGGGATGAAAAACTGTTTTTT. Its protein product is CASSFTDFRDEKLFF. Full variable domain (rest looked up from reference TRBV5-6 and TRBJ1-4): DAGVTQSPTHLIKTRGQQVTLRCSPKSGHDTVSWYQQALGQGPQFIFQYYEEEERQRGNFPDRFSGHQFPNYSSELNVNALLLGDSALYLCASSFTDFRDEKLFFGSGTQLSVL.